The 12 T cell receptor beta chains reported below all come from one sample, sequenced in a study of shared clonotypes between healthy human individuals (TCRdb year 2020). The receptor library was made with the immunoSEQ multiplex PCR assay. TCRdb re-hosts the immuneACCESS table, in-frame sequences only. Its copies lack some clones; in the studies checked, an unresolved V gene accounts for under half of them, and the cause for the rest is not known. For this sample there are millions of clones; 95% appear just once. Of the sample, about 0.13% falls within the top ten clones. The sequenced material came from naive CD4+ T cells sorted from blood. The sample's cell subset or site, from its label and the paper: CD45RA+ positively selected. These receptors came from a man between 18 and 35 years old in good health.

Concerning this clone itself: Other nucleotide sequences from this sample produce the same CDR3. The chain is built from TRBV10-3 and TRBJ2-7, with D hard to call. This CDR3 is 11 amino acids long. V was pared by 4 bases and J by 3 bases, with 4 bases between. Looked up from germline, CDR1 is ENHRY and CDR2 is SYGVKD. CDR3 residues: CAISGLYEQYF. The CDR3, as DNA: TGTGCCATCAGTGGCCTCTACGAGCAGTACTTC.

The chain couples TRBV6-5 to TRBJ2-1, with TRBD2 identical over 10 bases. V lost 8 bases and J lost 9; bases outside the gene matches: 10. CDR3 length: 14 amino acids. The germline CDR1 and CDR2 sequences are MNHEY and SVGAGI. The CDR3 DNA reads as TGTGCCAGCCACCGGACTAGCGGTGGGGGTGAGCAGTTCTTC. Translating gives CASHRTSGGGEQFF.

The genes are TRBV5-6 and TRBJ2-3, with D perhaps given as TRBD1 or TRBD2 (6 bases each). The CDR3 runs to 14 residues. The V end lost 3 bases, the J end lost 5 bases, and 13 bases lay between the germline ends. CDR1 and CDR2 (germline): SGHDT, YYEEEE. The CDR3: CASSYSGAGDTQYF. CDR3 sequence (DNA): TGTGCCAGCAGCTACTCGGGGGCCGGAGATACGCAGTATTTT.

The genes are TRBV6-4 and TRBJ1-2; tentatively, D is TRBD1 (5 bases). CDR3 length equals 13 residues. V was pared by 6 bases and J by 4 bases, with 12 bases between. CDR1 is MRHNA and CDR2 is SNTAGT in the germline V gene. Here the CDR3 DNA reads TGTGCCAGCAGGACCATGACAGCCTATGGCTACACCTTC. Its translation: CASRTMTAYGYTF.

The V call is TRBV28, the J call TRBJ1-2; D gene uncertain. Trimming shortened V by 2 bases and J by 2 bases, and 15 bases separated the two germline ends. CDR3 length: 16 residues. The V gene's germline CDR1 is MDHEN and CDR2 SYDVKM. This CDR3 reads CASSLPSGPTNYGYTF. DNA for the CDR3: TGTGCCAGCAGTTTACCGTCCGGGCCTACCAACTATGGCTACACCTTC.

The chain is built from TRBV7-2 and TRBJ2-1; D is undetermined. The V gene lost 2 bases and the J gene lost 6 bases, with 11 bases spanning the gap. The CDR3 runs 14 residues. Germline V gene sequence: CDR1 SGHTA, CDR2 FQGNSA. The CDR3 nucleotides are TGTGCCAGCAGCTTACAAGGCGGTCTCAATGAGCAGTTCTTC. Translated: CASSLQGGLNEQFF.

The rearrangement links TRBV25-1 to TRBJ1-3; no firm D call. V was clipped by 4 bases and J by 4 bases, with 14 bases between them. CDR1 and CDR2 from the germline V gene are MGHDK and SYGVNS. The CDR3 has 15 residues. The CDR3 region has the DNA TGTGCCAGCAGTGGGGCAAGCGCCGGAGGAAACACCATATATTTT. This codes for CASSGASAGGNTIYF.

The chain combines TRBV4-1 with TRBJ2-1, with 8 bases aligning to TRBD2. The germline gives CDR1 MGHRA, CDR2 YSYEKL. The J segment lost 0 bases and the V segment lost 4 bases, leaving 5 bases of the junction unmatched. The CDR3 sequence is 16 residues long. Here the CDR3 DNA reads TGCGCCAGCAGCCCCGAGCGGGGGAGCTCCTACAATGAGCAGTTCTTC. Translated, it gives CASSPERGSSYNEQFF.

The chain joins TRBV28 to TRBJ1-5; D uncertain. Germline V CDR1 and CDR2: MDHEN, SYDVKM. The CDR3 covers 12 residues. The V end was cut by 2 bases, the J end by 5 bases, with 4 bases between. CDR3 sequence (DNA): TGTGCCAGCAGTTTAACGGATCAGCCCCAGCATTTT. Its translation: CASSLTDQPQHF.

The rearrangement uses TRBV6-1 and TRBJ2-5, with D unresolved. Trimming removed 6 bases from V and 1 base from J, with 9 bases in between. The V gene's germline CDR1 is MNHNS and CDR2 SASEGT. This CDR3 has 13 amino acids. DNA of the CDR3: TGTGCCAGCAGCTTTAACGTCCAAGAGACCCAGTACTTC. The encoded protein is CASSFNVQETQYF.

The rearrangement joins TRBV16 to TRBJ1-4; maybe TRBD1 (5 bases). The CDR3 has 16 residues. Trimming removed 0 bases at V and 11 bases at J, with 19 bases between. The germline gives CDR1 KGHSY, CDR2 FQNENV. The DNA for the CDR3 is TGTGCCAGCAGCCAATCGACGAGGCCAGGGTTGGGGAAACTGTTTTTT. It yields the protein CASSQSTRPGLGKLFF.

The chain joins TRBV28 to TRBJ1-6; TRBD1 might be the D (6 bases). The V end was cut by 6 bases, the J end by 3 bases, with 15 bases between. The CDR3 is 16 residues long. CDR1 is MDHEN and CDR2 is SYDVKM in the germline V gene. CDR3: CASRAQGPLYNSPLHF. As DNA, the CDR3 is TGTGCCAGCAGGGCACAGGGACCTCTCTATAATTCACCCCTCCACTTT.